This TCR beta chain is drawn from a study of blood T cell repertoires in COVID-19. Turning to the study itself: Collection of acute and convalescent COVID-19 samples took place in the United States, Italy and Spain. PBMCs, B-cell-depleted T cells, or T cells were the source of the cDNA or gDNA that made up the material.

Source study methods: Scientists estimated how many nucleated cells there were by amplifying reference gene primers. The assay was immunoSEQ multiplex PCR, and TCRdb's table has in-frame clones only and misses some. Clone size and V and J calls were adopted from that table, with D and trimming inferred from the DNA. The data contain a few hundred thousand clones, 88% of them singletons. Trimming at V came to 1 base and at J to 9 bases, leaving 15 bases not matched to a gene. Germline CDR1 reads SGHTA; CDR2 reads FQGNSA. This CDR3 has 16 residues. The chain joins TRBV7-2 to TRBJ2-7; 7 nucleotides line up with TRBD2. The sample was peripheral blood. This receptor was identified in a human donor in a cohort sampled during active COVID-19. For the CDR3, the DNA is TGTGCCAGCAGCTTAGTCGGCCGTAGTGCCGGCGGGGGGCAGTACTTC. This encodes CASSLVGRSAGGGQYF.